Presented here are 17 T cell receptor beta chains from one specimen sequenced in a study of vaccination and CD4 T cells after COVID-19. Treatment meaning: approximately 10-day PBMC culture with coronavirus spike peptide pools or control peptides (ViraFEST assay). Their specific antigens are unknown. The Oncomine TCR Beta short-read assay was applied to DNA of cultured CD4+ T cells. TCRdb used MiXCR to reprocess the PCR reads, holding one entry per CDR3 protein. The data show just under 20,000 distinct CDR3 sequences, around 40% seen once. Sequences were derived from CD4+ T cells from blood, cultured in vitro, sampled before SARS-CoV-2 vaccination. These TCRs come from a human donor who received a COVID-19 vaccine.

This clonotype was recorded a few times. The CDR3 sequence: CASSPRTASSNQPQHF. In nucleotides, the CDR3 is TGTGCCAGCAGTCCCCGGACAGCGTCTAGCAATCAGCCCCAGCATTTT. The chain is built from TRBV6-1 and TRBJ1-5; D perhaps matches TRBD1 (6 bases). CDR3 length: 16 amino acids. Trimming took off 5 bases at V and 0 bases at J, with 14 bases between the two ends. Germline assignment: CDR1 MNHNS and CDR2 SASEGT.

By its share, this clonotype is medium-sized. The rearrangement joins TRBV20-1 to TRBJ2-5, with D unclear. The CDR3 covers 13 residues. Germline V gives CDR1 DFQATT, CDR2 SNEGSKA (reference sequence). The V and J ends lost 0 bases and 4 bases respectively, with 9 bases between them. The CDR3 coding sequence is TGCAGTGCTAGAGATGCCAATCGAGAGACCCAGTACTTC. Residues: CSARDANRETQYF.

This clonotype was counted once. The J gene is TRBJ2-7, the V gene TRBV5-1; TRBD1 agrees at 7 bases. This CDR3 has 14 amino acids. Germline V gene sequence: CDR1 SGHRS, CDR2 YFSETQ. Unmatched junction bases numbered 9, after V lost 5 bases and J lost 4 bases. The CDR3: CASSPRAGGYEQYF. The CDR3 DNA sequence: TGCGCCAGCAGTCCCCGCGCAGGGGGTTACGAGCAGTACTTC.

This chain links TRBV2 with TRBJ1-5; D is uncertain. The V and J ends lost 6 bases and 6 bases respectively, with 9 bases between them. The CDR3 has 12 residues. Germline CDR1 is SNHLY and CDR2 is FYNNEI. The CDR3 sequence: CASSRWGQPQHF. DNA of the CDR3: TGTGCCAGCAGCCGCTGGGGTCAGCCCCAGCATTTT.

As for this clonotype: A junction end diverges from the germline sequence, so it may reflect a read error. J is TRBJ2-6 and V is TRBV6-1; 7 positions agree with TRBD1. The CDR3 is 18 amino acids. In germline, CDR1 is MNHNS, CDR2 SASEGT. The CDR3 DNA reads as TGTGCCAGTAGTGAAATGTGGACAGGCCTCTCTGGGGCCAACGTCCTGACTTTC. It codes for CASSEMWTGLSGANVLTF.

The chain combines TRBV12-3 or TRBV12-4 with TRBJ2-5; TRBD2 matches at 9 bases. V shed 4 bases and J 2 bases; nucleotides not matched to a gene: 5. The CDR3 is 15 residues long. The CDR3 DNA reads TGTGCCAGCAGTTCCCTAGCGGGGCGGCAAGAGACCCAGTACTTC. This sequence encodes CASSSLAGRQETQYF.

The chain recombines TRBV6-5 with TRBJ1-1; unclear D gene. Trimming removed 8 bases from V and 5 bases from J, with 12 bases in between. Germline CDR1 and CDR2: MNHEY and SVGAGI. The CDR3 spans 12 residues. The CDR3 reads CASRWGMTEAFF. DNA for the CDR3: TGTGCCAGCCGTTGGGGAATGACTGAAGCTTTCTTT.

The chain employs TRBV20-1 and TRBJ2-5, with 10 bases identical to TRBD2. Per the germline V gene, CDR1 is DFQATT and CDR2 is SNEGSKA (reference sequence). Trimming removed 6 bases from V and 2 bases from J; junction bases left unmatched: 9. The CDR3 totals 15 residues. In nucleotides, the CDR3 is TGCAGTGCGGAACCTAGCGGGGGATTACAAGAGACCCAGTACTTC. Translation gives CSAEPSGGLQETQYF.

This clonotype has more than one count but fewer than ten. A junction end diverges from the germline sequence, so it may reflect a read error. V is TRBV30 and J is TRBJ2-7; 7 positions match TRBD1. CDR1 is GTSNPN and CDR2 is SVGIG in the germline V gene (reference sequence). This CDR3 spans 12 amino acids. CDR3 in DNA: TGTGCCTGGGCGACAGGGACCTATGAGCAGTACTTC. This sequence encodes CAWATGTYEQYF.

This clonotype was detected a few times. The rearrangement links TRBV2 to TRBJ2-3; D is undetermined. The CDR3 is 13 amino acids. Germline V gene data show CDR1 as SNHLY and CDR2 as FYNNEI. Trimming removed 7 bases from V and 4 bases from J, with 12 bases in between. The CDR3 loop reads CASTRRAADTQYF. Here the CDR3 DNA reads TGTGCCAGCACCAGAAGGGCCGCAGATACGCAGTATTTT.

This chain uses TRBV19 with TRBJ1-6; 7 bases match TRBD1. The J segment lost 9 bases and the V segment lost 7 bases, leaving 6 bases of the junction unmatched. The CDR3 loop spans 13 amino acids. The germline CDR1 and CDR2 sequences are LNHDA and SQIVND (reference sequence). This CDR3 reads CASKGQGGSPLHF. The DNA for the CDR3 is TGTGCCAGTAAAGGCCAGGGGGGTTCACCCCTCCACTTT.

This clonotype was seen a handful of times. The chain joins TRBV27 to TRBJ1-5; D perhaps matches TRBD1 (6 bases). With 0 bases removed from V and 7 bases from J, the gap between germline ends came to 19 bases. CDR1 is MNHEY and CDR2 is SMNVEV in the germline V gene (reference sequence). CDR3 length: 17 amino acids. The CDR3 DNA reads as TGTGCCAGCAGTTTATCGCGCTTTACGGGGGGCAGGCAGCCCCAGCATTTT. Its protein product is CASSLSRFTGGRQPQHF.

This clonotype was counted a single time. The chain is built from TRBV30 and TRBJ2-7; TRBD1 matches at 9 bases. The V and J ends lost 4 bases and 1 base, in that order; junction bases with no gene match: 5. Germline V gives CDR1 GTSNPN, CDR2 SVGIG (reference sequence). The CDR3 runs to 14 residues. CDR3 sequence: CAWNRQGGSYEQYF. The CDR3 coding sequence is TGTGCCTGGAATAGACAGGGGGGTTCCTACGAGCAGTACTTC.

The rearrangement links TRBV5-1 to TRBJ1-1; a weak D match, TRBD1 (5 bases). Looked up from germline, CDR1 is SGHRS and CDR2 is YFSETQ. The CDR3 is made up of 15 amino acids. Trimming removed 0 bases at V and 8 bases at J, with 17 bases between. As DNA, the CDR3 is TGCGCCAGCAGCTTGGGGGACGCGGGGCGAGGGGAAGCTTTCTTT. It yields the protein CASSLGDAGRGEAFF. The full variable domain, with the rest looked up from reference TRBV5-1 and TRBJ1-1, is KAGVTQTPRYLIKTRGQQVTLSCSPISGHRSVSWYQQTPGQGLQFLFEYFSETQRNKGNFPGRFSGRQFSNSRSEMNVSTLELGDSALYLCASSLGDAGRGEAFFGQGTRLTVV.

Only a few counts were recorded for this clonotype. The chain combines TRBV7-6 with TRBJ2-3; D possibly corresponds to TRBD2 (5 bases). This CDR3 has 17 amino acids. The germline CDR1 and CDR2 sequences are SGHVS and FNYEAQ. The ends were cut back, 4 bases at V and 2 bases at J, with 19 bases in the middle. CDR3 bases: TGTGCCAGCAGCTCAGATCTGGCTAGCAGATACACAGATACGCAGTATTTT. It specifies CASSSDLASRYTDTQYF.

A few counts support this clonotype. V gene TRBV7-9 combines with J gene TRBJ1-3; TRBD1 is a possible D gene (6 bases). From germline, CDR1 is SEHNR and CDR2 FQNEAQ (reference sequence). V was clipped by 4 bases and J by 2 bases, with 12 bases between them. This CDR3 spans 15 amino acids. In DNA form, the CDR3 reads TGTGCCAGCAGCTGGAGCACAGGGACTGGAAACACCATATATTTT. Its protein is CASSWSTGTGNTIYF.

The chain carries TRBV11-3 and TRBJ2-7, with D uncertain. Trimming pared 5 bases from V and 4 bases from J, leaving 9 bases between. This CDR3 has 12 residues. CDR1 is SGHNT and CDR2 is YENEEA in the germline V gene. CDR3 in DNA: TGTGCCAGCAGCCTCTCCCGATACGAGCAGTACTTC. It translates to CASSLSRYEQYF.